These T cell receptor beta chains were read from a single sample in a study of cytomegalovirus exposure and HLA in healthy donors. The method was immunoSEQ multiplex PCR; TCRdb's version includes in-frame clones alone and lacks a portion of them. In the table there are 100,000 to 150,000 clones, around 70% of which are singletons. The sequencing sample was made of PBMCs. The receptors come from a man between 35 and 55 years old in good health and CMV-seropositive. The CDR3 runs from the conserved cysteine through the conserved F or W. The D gene is left open where the match is weak. Some rows mark clone size as missing; the rest say once, few, many or name a class of expanded clone.

TRBD2,.,TRBV30,TRBJ2-2,TGTGCCTGGAATGGGGGGACTAGGGACACCGGGGAGCTGTTTTTT,CAWNGGTRDTGELFF
TRBD2,.,TRBV4-2,TRBJ2-6,TGTGCCAGCAGCCAAATTGGGGGGGCTGGGGCCAACGTCCTGACTTTC,CASSQIGGAGANVLTF
TRBD1,.,TRBV9,TRBJ2-7,TGTGCCAGCAGCCCAACCGGACAGGGGATTTACGAGCAGTACTTC,CASSPTGQGIYEQYF
.,.,TRBV7-9,TRBJ2-2,TGTGCCAGCAGCAAGGGACTGAACACCGGGGAGCTGTTTTTT,CASSKGLNTGELFF
.,.,TRBV6-1,TRBJ2-7,TGTGCCAGCAGCCCGCCTAGCCCCTCCTACGAGCAGTACTTC,CASSPPSPSYEQYF
TRBD1,.,TRBV6-5,TRBJ1-6,TGTGCCAGCAGTTACCGGGACAGGTCGAATTCACCCCTCCACTTT,CASSYRDRSNSPLHF
TRBD1,.,TRBV7-2,TRBJ2-7,TGTGCCAGCAGCTTTACAGGGGGTGAGGTCTACGAGCAGTACTTC,CASSFTGGEVYEQYF
.,.,TRBV14,TRBJ2-7,TGTGCCAGCAGCCAGGCGGGACTGATCTACGAGCAGTACTTC,CASSQAGLIYEQYF
TRBD2,.,TRBV6-1,TRBJ2-4,TGTGCCAGCAGTGAAGTCGGGGTGGCGGGAGATCGAAACATTCAGTACTTC,CASSEVGVAGDRNIQYF
TRBD1,.,TRBV7-2,TRBJ1-3,TGTGCCAGCAGGCCTACCGGGACAGGGTCAAACACCATATATTTT,CASRPTGTGSNTIYF
TRBD1,.,TRBV14,TRBJ1-6,TGTGCCAGCAGCCAGACAGGGGGTAATTCACCCCTCCACTTT,CASSQTGGNSPLHF
.,.,TRBV28,TRBJ1-2,TGTGCCAGCATGGCGGGAGGCTACACCTTC,CASMAGGYTF
.,.,TRBV7-9,TRBJ1-5,TGTGCCAGCAGCTCGGCGTACGGGATTTTGGATCAGCCCCAGCATTTT,CASSSAYGILDQPQHF
.,.,TRBV5-4,TRBJ2-3,TGTGCCAGCAGCCCAGTCCCAGGGCTCACAGATACGCAGTATTTT,CASSPVPGLTDTQYF
TRBD2,.,TRBV5-6,TRBJ2-1,TGTGCCAGCAGCCAGTTTAGCGGGTTTCGTCGTTGTGAGCAGTTCTTC,CASSQFSGFRRCEQFF
TRBD2,few,TRBV10-1,TRBJ2-3,TGCGCCAGCAGTGCTGGTAGCGGGACCTCCCGAGGGGATACGCAGTATTTT,CASSAGSGTSRGDTQYF
TRBD2,.,TRBV5-1,TRBJ2-7,TGCGCCAGCAGCCTCGGACTAGCGGGGTCCTCCTACGAGCAGTACTTC,CASSLGLAGSSYEQYF
TRBD1,few,TRBV9,TRBJ1-3,TGTGCCAGCAGCTTACGACAGGGGGCTTCTGGAAACACCATATATTTT,CASSLRQGASGNTIYF
TRBD2,.,TRBV27,TRBJ2-2,TGTGCCAGCAGTGCGGGACTAGCGGGAGGGCGGATCACCGGGGAGCTGTTTTTT,CASSAGLAGGRITGELFF
.,.,TRBV5-4,TRBJ2-7,TGTGCCAGCAGCTTGTATATGGGCGAGCAGTACTTC,CASSLYMGEQYF
.,.,TRBV19,TRBJ2-7,TGTGCCAGTAGTATAGGTCGAGGGGGTTCGGCCTACGAGCAGTACTTC,CASSIGRGGSAYEQYF
TRBD1,.,TRBV27,TRBJ2-7,TGTGCCAGCAGTGCCGGGACAGGGTATCGCGAGCAGTACTTC,CASSAGTGYREQYF
TRBD1,.,TRBV28,TRBJ2-1,TGTGCCAGCTTCCAAGGGGGCGGCAATGAGCAGTTCTTC,CASFQGGGNEQFF
.,.,TRBV5-4,TRBJ2-5,TGTGCCAGCAGTCCGGGGAGAATCCAAGAGATCCAGTACTTC,CASSPGRIQEIQYF
TRBD1,.,TRBV5-1,TRBJ1-4,TGCGCCAGCAGCTTGGAAACAGGGGATAATGAAAAACTGTTTTTT,CASSLETGDNEKLFF
.,.,TRBV6-1,TRBJ1-1,TGTGCCAGCAGTGAGGGGGGAACGAACACTGAAGCTTTCTTT,CASSEGGTNTEAFF
.,.,TRBV5-5,TRBJ2-3,TGTGCCAGCAGCTCTACAGGGGAGGCAGATACGCAGTATTTT,CASSSTGEADTQYF
.,.,TRBV19,TRBJ2-1,TGTGCCAGTAGTATCATCGGGGGCAATGAGCAGTTCTTC,CASSIIGGNEQFF
.,.,TRBV30,TRBJ1-1,TGTGCCAGGGATACGGGACACTCGAACACTGAAGCTTTCTTT,CARDTGHSNTEAFF
.,.,TRBV4-2,TRBJ2-3,TGTGCCAGCAGCCAAGCCGTCAACTCGCCGCATACGCAGTATTTT,CASSQAVNSPHTQYF
.,few,TRBV9,TRBJ2-2,TGTGCCAGCAGCGTAGATTTTCTGAGGAACACCGGGGAGCTGTTTTTT,CASSVDFLRNTGELFF
TRBD1,.,TRBV6-5,TRBJ2-1,TGTGCCAGCAGCGGGACAGAATACAATGAGCAGTTCTTC,CASSGTEYNEQFF
.,few,TRBV7-8,TRBJ2-7,TGTGCCAGCAGTCGGGGGGGGTCGACAGGGCGCTTTTTCTACGAGCAGTACTTC,CASSRGGSTGRFFYEQYF
.,.,TRBV11-2,TRBJ2-3,TGTGCCAGCAGCCCGGCGCGGACTTCCCGCACAGATACGCAGTATTTT,CASSPARTSRTDTQYF
.,.,TRBV5-1,TRBJ2-2,TGCGCCAGCAGCTTCGGAGGCCAGGAGCTGTTTTTT,CASSFGGQELFF
.,.,TRBV19,TRBJ1-5,TGTGCCAGTAGTACCCAAGGGGATATGGGGTATCAGCCCCAGCATTTT,CASSTQGDMGYQPQHF
.,.,TRBV5-5,TRBJ2-7,TGTGCCAGCAGCCCTGGAGGTACCTACGAGCAGTACTTC,CASSPGGTYEQYF
TRBD2,once,TRBV6-1,TRBJ2-2,TGTGCCAGCAGTGACTTAGCGGGGGGGCCGAGGGTCACCGGGGAGCTGTTTTTT,CASSDLAGGPRVTGELFF
.,.,TRBV19,TRBJ2-7,TGTGCCAGTAGTATCAGGTCCCGGGGGACCTACGAGCAGTACTTC,CASSIRSRGTYEQYF